The 11 T cell receptor beta chains reported below all come from one sample, sequenced in a study of a mutant IDH1 vaccine in newly diagnosed glioma. Sequencing was performed with immunoSEQ multiplex PCR; in TCRdb, only in-frame clones are kept and a portion is missing. Among roughly 120,000 clones listed, around 77% were seen once. These receptors have no identified antigens. Time point: week 11, during vaccination. Every single dose of the vaccine, 300 ug of mutant IDH1 20-mer peptide, came with topical imiquimod. The sample consisted of PBMCs, taken from a glioma patient whose treatment included an IDH1 peptide vaccine. The receptors derive from a man in his forties or fifties with glioma.

The chain combines TRBV2 with TRBJ2-1; TRBD1 is a possible D gene (5 bases). This CDR3 has 13 amino acids. Trimming cost V 6 bases and J 5 bases, with 11 bases left between them. Germline V CDR1 and CDR2: SNHLY, FYNNEI. The CDR3 sequence is CASSVTVNNEQFF. DNA for the CDR3: TGTGCCAGCAGCGTGACAGTTAACAATGAGCAGTTCTTC. Using reference TRBV2 and TRBJ2-1 for the parts outside the CDR3, the full variable domain is EPEVTQTPSHQVTQMGQEVILRCVPISNHLYFYWYRQILGQKVEFLVSFYNNEISEKSEIFDDQFSVERPDGSNFTLKIRSTKLEDSAMYFCASSVTVNNEQFFGPGTRLTVL.

V usage is TRBV5-4 and J usage is TRBJ2-2; 8 bases match TRBD2. The trim removed 0 bases at V and 4 bases at J, leaving 5 bases unmatched. The CDR3 contains 16 residues. Germline V CDR1 and CDR2: SGHNT, YYREEE (reference sequence). The CDR3 nucleotides read TGTGCCAGCAGCTTGGTGGGAGCGGGGGCCACCGGGGAGCTGTTTTTT. This sequence encodes CASSLVGAGATGELFF.

The V and J genes are TRBV7-2 and TRBJ2-1; D is perhaps TRBD2 (7 bases). CDR3 size: 14 residues. The V end was cut by 0 bases, the J end by 7 bases, with 10 bases between. Germline CDR1 is SGHTA and CDR2 is FQGNSA. This CDR3 reads CASSLAGGGNEQFF. The CDR3 DNA is TGTGCCAGCAGCTTAGCGGGAGGGGGGAATGAGCAGTTCTTC.

The chain carries TRBV5-1 and TRBJ2-7, with TRBD1 identical over 10 bases. CDR1 is SGHRS and CDR2 is YFSETQ in the germline V gene. This CDR3 contains 14 residues. V lost 4 bases and J lost 5; bases outside the gene matches: 6. CDR3 in amino acids: CASSGGTGVDEQYF. Here the CDR3 DNA reads TGCGCCAGCAGCGGGGGGACAGGGGTCGACGAGCAGTACTTC.

This chain connects TRBV7-9 to TRBJ2-5; D is uncertain. V gave up 1 base and J gave up 5 bases, with 8 bases separating them. CDR1 is SEHNR, CDR2 FQNEAQ, per germline (reference sequence). The CDR3 is 13 amino acids. CDR3 residues: CASSLGRKETQYF. The DNA for the CDR3 is TGTGCCAGCAGCTTAGGACGGAAGGAGACCCAGTACTTC. Using reference TRBV7-9 and TRBJ2-5 for the parts outside the CDR3, the full variable domain is DTGVSQNPRHKITKRGQNVTFRCDPISEHNRLYWYRQTLGQGPEFLTYFQNEAQLEKSRLLSDRFSAERPKGSFSTLEIQRTEQGDSAMYLCASSLGRKETQYFGPGTRLLVL.

The chain links TRBV6-1 to TRBJ1-3; D is perhaps TRBD1 (6 bases). The ends were cut back, 4 bases at V and 2 bases at J, with 15 bases in the middle. Germline CDR1 and CDR2: MNHNS and SASEGT. CDR3 length: 16 residues. The CDR3 bases are TGTGCCAGCAGTGTCTCCCCCGGGGGGCCTGGAAACACCATATATTTT. It is translated as CASSVSPGGPGNTIYF.

DNA of the CDR3: TGTGCCAGCAGGGTAGCGGGAGCTCTCGCAGATACGCAGTATTTT. It translates to CASRVAGALADTQYF. The chain employs TRBV7-9 and TRBJ2-3; TRBD2 aligns across 9 bases. V was pared by 6 bases and J by 4 bases, with 8 bases of the junction left unmatched. This CDR3 is 15 amino acids long. The germline V gene encodes CDR1 SEHNR and CDR2 FQNEAQ (reference sequence).

The rearrangement joins TRBV5-1 to TRBJ2-2; 8 bases map to TRBD2. This CDR3 is built from 17 residues. Germline lookup yields CDR1 SGHRS and CDR2 YFSETQ. V gave up 4 bases and J gave up 1 base; unmatched junction bases: 9. DNA for the CDR3: TGCGCCAGCAGCCCCCTCGTGGCGGGGGGGAACACCGGGGAGCTGTTTTTT. Protein product: CASSPLVAGGNTGELFF.

The rearrangement joins TRBV28 to TRBJ2-2; 8 bases are a match to TRBD1. CDR1 is MDHEN, CDR2 SYDVKM, per germline. The CDR3 consists of 15 residues. J lost 4 bases, V lost 5 bases, and 6 bases had no gene match. In DNA form, the CDR3 reads TGTGCCAGCAGTACACAGGGGGTTCTCACCGGGGAGCTGTTTTTT. This codes for CASSTQGVLTGELFF.

This sequence joins TRBV2 and TRBJ2-4, with D uncertain. The germline V gene has CDR1 SNHLY and CDR2 FYNNEI. CDR3 size: 11 residues. Trimming shortened V by 2 bases and J by 15 bases, and 11 bases separated the two germline ends. CDR3 sequence (DNA): TGTGCCAGCAGTGAAACTTGGGAAGCGTACTTC. It translates to CASSETWEAYF.

The V and J genes are TRBV7-2 and TRBJ2-3, with TRBD2 matching 9 bases. Germline V lookup: CDR1 SGHTA, CDR2 FQGNSA. The CDR3 length is 15 residues. J lost 5 bases, V lost 5 bases, and 8 bases had no gene match. The CDR3 protein is CASSLIAGAGDTQYF. In DNA form, the CDR3 reads TGTGCCAGCAGCCTCATAGCGGGAGCAGGAGATACGCAGTATTTT.